The next 16 T cell receptor beta chains were all read from a single sample in a study of Ad26.COV2.S vaccination and SARS-CoV-2 variants. TCRdb keeps only in-frame clones here, not all; method: immunoSEQ multiplex PCR. The sample lists around 340,000 clones, roughly 90% occurring once. Noted treatment: around 19 received Ad26.COV2.S at low or high dose, single or two shots; five or six received placebo; per-sample allocation not given. Repertoires come from day 63 after the first vaccine or placebo injection. This material consisted of peripheral blood, taken in a trial of Ad26.COV2.S vaccine versus placebo. Source of these receptors: a person aged 18-65 years who received the Ad26.COV2.S COVID-19 vaccine or a placebo.

J is TRBJ2-7 and V is TRBV6-5; the D is unclear. Germline V CDR1 and CDR2: MNHEY, SVGAGI. The V and J ends lost 0 bases and 1 base respectively, with 10 bases between them. The CDR3 totals 15 residues. The CDR3 coding sequence is TGTGCCAGCAGTTACTCAACCAACCCTTCCTACGAGCAGTACTTC. This codes for CASSYSTNPSYEQYF.

This clone appeared many times. J is TRBJ2-2 and V is TRBV10-3; D unresolved. The CDR3 spans 14 residues. The germline V gene has CDR1 ENHRY and CDR2 SYGVKD. Trimming pared 0 bases from V and 4 bases from J, leaving 6 bases between. The CDR3 sequence is CAISESFSTGELFF. The CDR3 nucleotides are TGTGCCATCAGTGAGTCGTTCTCCACCGGGGAGCTGTTTTTT.

This sequence joins TRBV29-1 and TRBJ1-3; unclear D gene. The ends were cut back, 5 bases at V and 4 bases at J, with 15 bases in the middle. This CDR3 has 14 residues. In germline, CDR1 is SQVTM, CDR2 ANQGSEA. The CDR3 here is CSVFDPGAGNTIYF. DNA of the CDR3: TGCAGCGTTTTCGACCCCGGCGCGGGAAACACCATATATTTT.

The CDR3 coding sequence is TGTGCCAGCAGTTTAGACAGGAACACTGAAGCTTTCTTT. Residues: CASSLDRNTEAFF. V and J are TRBV28 and TRBJ1-1; tentative D call: TRBD1 (5 bases). Germline assignment: CDR1 MDHEN and CDR2 SYDVKM. The CDR3 is 13 residues long. The V and J ends lost 2 bases and 1 base respectively, with 5 bases between them. The complete variable domain, with remaining parts taken from reference TRBV28 and TRBJ1-1, reads DVKVTQSSRYLVKRTGEKVFLECVQDMDHENMFWYRQDPGLGLRLIYFSYDVKMKEKGDIPEGYSVSREKKERFSLILESASTNQTSMYLCASSLDRNTEAFFGQGTRLTVV.

The V gene is TRBV7-2, the J gene TRBJ2-5; 8 bases are a match to TRBD2. CDR1 and CDR2 (germline): SGHTA, FQGNSA. The V gene end was trimmed by 3 bases and the J gene end by 0 bases; junction bases not matched to a gene: 3. This CDR3 contains 15 residues. For the CDR3, the DNA is TGTGCCAGCAGCTTCTGGGGACTAGACCAAGAGACCCAGTACTTC. Its protein product is CASSFWGLDQETQYF.

V usage is TRBV7-2 and J usage is TRBJ2-1; 9 positions match TRBD2. V dropped 5 bases and J dropped 0; count of bases not matched to a gene: 14. This CDR3 region has 19 residues. Germline CDR1 reads SGHTA; CDR2 reads FQGNSA. This CDR3 is CASSTPGLADSSSYNEQFF. The CDR3 DNA reads TGTGCCAGCAGCACACCGGGACTAGCAGATTCCAGCTCCTACAATGAGCAGTTCTTC.

The V gene is TRBV9, the J gene TRBJ2-1; TRBD2 matches at 8 bases. This CDR3 is 16 amino acids long. J was trimmed by 0 bases and V by 3 bases; bases with no gene match: 5. The germline gives CDR1 SGDLS, CDR2 YYNGEE. The CDR3 coding sequence is TGTGCCAGCAGCGCATTAGCGGGGAGCTCCTACAATGAGCAGTTCTTC. Residues: CASSALAGSSYNEQFF.

The V gene is TRBV7-2, the J gene TRBJ2-1, with TRBD2 identical over 7 bases. Germline values: CDR1 SGHTA, CDR2 FQGNSA. There are 15 residues in the CDR3. The junction had 7 bases not matched to a gene; V was cut back by 4 bases and J by 4 bases. For the CDR3, the DNA is TGTGCCAGCAGCTCCCGGGGGGATCATTACAATGAGCAGTTCTTC. Translation: CASSSRGDHYNEQFF.

This clone appeared many times. Distinct nucleotide sequences in the sample also encode this CDR3. The gene calls are TRBV19 and TRBJ2-3, with D unresolved. Germline V CDR1 and CDR2: LNHDA, SQIVND (reference sequence). V lost 3 bases and J 3 bases, leaving 4 bases between the germline ends. The CDR3 runs 12 residues. The CDR3 here is CASSIGTDTQYF. In nucleotides, the CDR3 is TGTGCCAGTAGTATTGGGACAGATACGCAGTATTTT.

This rearrangement joins TRBV5-8 to TRBJ1-2, with TRBD1 matching 7 bases. The CDR3 covers 15 residues. Trimming cost V 4 bases and J 5 bases; bases outside gene matches: 11. Germline V gene lookup returns CDR1 SGHTS and CDR2 YDEGEE. The CDR3 coding sequence is TGTGCCAGCAGCGGCTGGGACAGTGAGCCTTATGGCTACACCTTC. The encoded protein is CASSGWDSEPYGYTF.

The chain combines TRBV27 with TRBJ1-1; D might be TRBD1 (6 bases). Germline V gene sequence: CDR1 MNHEY, CDR2 SMNVEV (reference sequence). V was clipped by 6 bases and J by 4 bases, with 15 bases between them. The CDR3 is 14 amino acids. CDR3 DNA: TGTGCCAGCAGCAAAGGGGGTTATGCCACTGAAGCTTTCTTT. This encodes CASSKGGYATEAFF.

The chain joins TRBV27 to TRBJ1-5, with 9 bases identical to TRBD1. V was clipped by 3 bases and J by 3 bases; unmatched bases: 9. The CDR3 length is 17 residues. Germline CDR1 is MNHEY and CDR2 is SMNVEV (reference sequence). Here the CDR3 reads CASSFQGTGGDNQPQHF. The CDR3 DNA reads as TGTGCCAGCAGTTTTCAGGGAACAGGGGGCGACAATCAGCCCCAGCATTTT.

This sequence joins TRBV18 and TRBJ2-7; 7 nucleotides line up with TRBD1. The CDR3 has 13 amino acids. From germline, CDR1 is KGHSH and CDR2 LQKENI. V lost 3 bases, J lost 5 bases, and 4 bases stayed unmatched. Here the CDR3 DNA reads TGTGCCAGCTCACCTGGGCAGGGGGACGAGCAGTACTTC. Amino acids: CASSPGQGDEQYF.

The chain combines TRBV19 with TRBJ2-5, with 8 bases identical to TRBD2. The CDR3 is 15 amino acids. Germline V CDR1 and CDR2: LNHDA, SQIVND (reference sequence). V shed 5 bases and J 7 bases; nucleotides not matched to a gene: 12. The CDR3 sequence: CASSGAGGRMGTQYF. Written as DNA, the CDR3 is TGTGCCAGTAGTGGGGCGGGGGGCCGGATGGGGACCCAGTACTTC.

This clone has at least ten counts. CDR3 residues: CASSLGDGTDTQYF. CDR3 coding DNA: TGCGCCAGCAGCTTGGGGGACGGCACAGATACGCAGTATTTT. This sequence joins TRBV5-1 and TRBJ2-3; D possibly matches TRBD1 or TRBD2 (5 bases each). V was clipped by 0 bases and J by 1 base, with 6 bases between them. Germline CDR1 reads SGHRS; CDR2 reads YFSETQ. CDR3 length: 14 residues.

The rearrangement uses TRBV27 and TRBJ2-1; D ambiguous. V shed 6 bases and J shed 0 bases, with 6 bases lying between them. Germline V gene data show CDR1 as MNHEY and CDR2 as SMNVEV (reference sequence). The CDR3 extends over 13 amino acids. The CDR3 DNA follows: TGTGCCAGCAGGCTGATCTCCTACAATGAGCAGTTCTTC. It codes for CASRLISYNEQFF.